This TCR beta chain was captured by sequencing in a study of T cell responses to AZD1222 COVID-19 vaccine. In the case of this clone: Its antigen is still unknown.

TCRdb keeps only in-frame clones here, not all; method: immunoSEQ multiplex PCR. This table has 85,000 to 130,000 clones, more than 85% appearing once. Study-wide findings and caveats: The donors showed a predominance of white British ancestry and of females, with possible underestimation of clonal diversity. Every sample of the repertoires postdated the peak T cell response.

The TCR originated in an adult in good health. The starting material was peripheral blood, obtained on day 0 of AZD1222 vaccination.

The CDR3 coding sequence is TGCAGCGTTACAGGGGTCGGGTCGCCCGGGGAGCTGTTTTTT. It specifies CSVTGVGSPGELFF. The V and J genes are TRBV29-1 and TRBJ2-2; 7 bases agree with TRBD1. The CDR3 spans 14 residues. In germline, CDR1 is SQVTM, CDR2 ANQGSEA. The V segment lost 5 bases and the J segment 6 bases; nucleotides outside the gene matches: 9.